Presented here are 27 T cell receptor beta chains from one specimen sequenced in a study of cytomegalovirus exposure and HLA in healthy donors. 60 Vbeta and 13 Jbeta primers were used in PCR. Measured with immunoSEQ multiplex PCR; TCRdb has only the in-frame clones, and not every one. The sample has about 89,000 clones, 85% seen once. The sample taken for sequencing was PBMCs. The receptors come from a man aged 40-55 years in good health and CMV-seropositive.

J is TRBJ1-1 and V is TRBV7-2, with 10 bases that match TRBD1. Germline V gene sequence: CDR1 SGHTA, CDR2 FQGNSA. Trimming took 7 bases from V and 6 from J; bases not matched to a gene: 11. The CDR3 loop spans 15 amino acids. This chain's CDR3 is CASTKGDRGSPEAFF. In DNA, the CDR3 is TGTGCCAGCACCAAAGGGGACAGGGGATCCCCTGAAGCTTTCTTT.

CDR3 DNA: TGCAGCGTTGGTACAGGGGCCACCGGGGAGCTGTTTTTT. Translating gives CSVGTGATGELFF. The chain is built from TRBV29-1 and TRBJ2-2; TRBD1 matches at 7 bases. Germline CDR1 SQVTM, CDR2 ANQGSEA. The CDR3 is 13 residues long. Trimming took 4 bases from V and 4 from J; bases not matched to a gene: 3.

This clone has only one observation. This chain connects TRBV7-8 to TRBJ1-5; TRBD1 matches 8 bases. The CDR3 has 14 amino acids. Germline V gives CDR1 SGHVS, CDR2 FQNEAQ. Trimming cost V 5 bases and J 7 bases; bases outside gene matches: 7. Here the CDR3 reads CASSQGTGVQPQHF. CDR3 in DNA: TGTGCCAGCAGCCAGGGGACAGGCGTCCAGCCCCAGCATTTT. Full variable domain (remainder filled in from reference TRBV7-8 and TRBJ1-5): GAGVSQSPRYKVAKRGQDVALRCDPISGHVSLFWYQQALGQGPEFLTYFQNEAQLDKSGLPSDRFFAERPEGSVSTLKIQRTQQEDSAVYLCASSQGTGVQPQHFGDGTRLSIL.

The chain has TRBV6-1 and TRBJ1-1; D might be TRBD1 (5 bases). Trimming left V 2 bases short and J 5 bases short, with 12 bases between. CDR1 is MNHNS, CDR2 SASEGT, per germline. The CDR3 is 14 residues long. The CDR3 bases are TGTGCCAGCAGTGAAATGGGGGGTGGGACTGAAGCTTTCTTT. It encodes CASSEMGGGTEAFF.

This clone was seen just once. The rearrangement uses TRBV5-1 and TRBJ1-2, with 9 bases that match TRBD1. This CDR3 has 12 residues. Looked up from germline, CDR1 is SGHRS and CDR2 is YFSETQ. V was pared by 4 bases and J by 7 bases, with 2 bases of the junction left unmatched. Here the CDR3 reads CASSEDRGGYTF. As DNA, the CDR3 is TGCGCCAGCAGCGAGGACAGGGGTGGCTACACCTTC.

The J gene is TRBJ2-2, the V gene TRBV15; D is unclear. V gave up 0 bases and J gave up 6 bases, with 5 bases separating them. This CDR3 has 13 amino acids. CDR1 LNHNV and CDR2 YYDKDF come from the germline V gene (reference sequence). This CDR3 is CATSREAAGELFF. The CDR3 DNA sequence: TGTGCCACCAGCAGAGAGGCGGCCGGGGAGCTGTTTTTT. The full variable domain, with the rest looked up from reference TRBV15 and TRBJ2-2, is DAMVIQNPRYQVTQFGKPVTLSCSQTLNHNVMYWYQQKSSQAPKLLFHYYDKDFNNEADTPDNFQSRRPNTSFCFLDIRSPGLGDTAMYLCATSREAAGELFFGEGSRLTVL.

The chain combines TRBV9 with TRBJ1-2, with D perhaps TRBD1 (5 bases). The CDR3 has 13 amino acids. V was pared by 2 bases and J by 7 bases, with 12 bases between. In germline, CDR1 is SGDLS, CDR2 YYNGEE. In nucleotides, the CDR3 is TGTGCCAGCAGCGTTGTGGGGCGAGGTGGCTACACCTTC. This codes for CASSVVGRGGYTF.

The rearrangement uses TRBV6-1 and TRBJ2-3, with D possibly being TRBD2 (5 bases). This CDR3 spans 15 amino acids. The V end lost 6 bases, the J end lost 6 bases, and 19 bases lay between the germline ends. Germline V gives CDR1 MNHNS, CDR2 SASEGT. The CDR3 region is CASRRTLTLPDTQYF. In DNA form, the CDR3 reads TGTGCCAGCAGGAGGACTCTTACCCTCCCCGATACGCAGTATTTT.

This chain connects TRBV6-4 to TRBJ2-1; 8 bases line up with TRBD2. The V segment lost 8 bases and the J segment 8 bases; nucleotides outside the gene matches: 11. The CDR3 runs to 14 residues. Germline CDR1 reads MRHNA; CDR2 reads SNTAGT. CDR3 amino acids: CASRRSGSVDEQFF. The CDR3 DNA sequence: TGTGCCAGCCGGCGGAGCGGGAGTGTCGATGAGCAGTTCTTC.

A remark on this clone: At one boundary the junction diverges from the germline segment, which might be a read error. The CDR3 DNA is TGTTCCAGCAGCCACGGACTAGCGGGAGGGCCCGATACGCAGTATTTT. It translates to CSSSHGLAGGPDTQYF. The chain couples TRBV7-9 to TRBJ2-3; 15 bases line up with TRBD2. The germline CDR1 and CDR2 sequences are SEHNR and FQNEAQ (reference sequence). CDR3 size: 16 residues.

This clone was recorded only once. The rearrangement uses TRBV18 and TRBJ2-4; D perhaps matches TRBD2 (6 bases). The CDR3 is 14 residues long. CDR1 KGHSH and CDR2 LQKENI come from the germline V gene. With 2 bases removed from V and 1 base from J, the gap between germline ends came to 6 bases. CDR3 DNA sequence: TGTGCCAGCTCACCAGCGGGGGCCAAAAACATTCAGTACTTC. It codes for CASSPAGAKNIQYF.

The chain joins TRBV5-1 to TRBJ2-7; 7 bases match TRBD2. This CDR3 region has 13 residues. The V gene end was trimmed by 4 bases and the J gene end by 6 bases; junction bases not matched to a gene: 7. Per germline, CDR1 SGHRS and CDR2 YFSETQ. As DNA, the CDR3 is TGCGCCAGCAGCGGTAGCGGGTTCGTCGAGCAGTACTTC. This sequence encodes CASSGSGFVEQYF. Variable domain in full (rest from reference TRBV5-1 and TRBJ2-7): KAGVTQTPRYLIKTRGQQVTLSCSPISGHRSVSWYQQTPGQGLQFLFEYFSETQRNKGNFPGRFSGRQFSNSRSEMNVSTLELGDSALYLCASSGSGFVEQYFGPGTRLTVT.

The J gene is TRBJ2-5, the V gene TRBV28; TRBD1 agrees at 8 bases. The DNA end favors TRBJ2-7, so the J call may be wrong. This CDR3 has 12 residues. In germline, CDR1 is MDHEN, CDR2 SYDVKM. Here the CDR3 DNA reads TGTGCCAGCAGGCGACAGGGGAGCGAGCAGTACTTC. It encodes CASRRQGSEQYF.

The chain recombines TRBV5-8 with TRBJ2-1, with 7 positions matching TRBD1. This CDR3 has 14 amino acids. V trimming: 4 bases; J trimming: 1 base; junction bases outside the gene matches: 2. Germline CDR1 is SGHTS and CDR2 is YDEGEE. The CDR3 sequence is CASSQGQSYNEQFF. DNA for the CDR3: TGTGCCAGCAGCCAGGGACAGTCCTACAATGAGCAGTTCTTC. The full variable domain, its missing parts supplied by reference TRBV5-8 and TRBJ2-1, is EAGVTQSPTHLIKTRGQQATLRCSPISGHTSVYWYQQALGLGLQFLLWYDEGEERNRGNFPPRFSGRQFPNYSSELNVNALELEDSALYLCASSQGQSYNEQFFGPGTRLTVL.

The chain joins TRBV7-2 to TRBJ1-2; D gene ambiguous. Germline V lookup: CDR1 SGHTA, CDR2 FQGNSA. V lost 0 bases to trimming and J lost 5 bases, with 16 bases between them. The CDR3 totals 16 residues. CDR3 DNA: TGTGCCAGCAGCTTAGCACTTTTGCGGTCTGGGTATGGCTACACCTTC. Translating it yields CASSLALLRSGYGYTF.

This chain links TRBV28 with TRBJ2-7, with 7 bases fitting TRBD1. This CDR3 is 16 amino acids long. V gave up 3 bases and J gave up 4 bases; unmatched junction bases: 12. CDR1 MDHEN and CDR2 SYDVKM come from the germline V gene. The CDR3 loop reads CASSLSLGGFSYEQYF. CDR3 bases: TGTGCCAGCAGTTTGTCTTTAGGGGGCTTCTCTTACGAGCAGTACTTC. Combining the CDR3 with reference TRBV28 and TRBJ2-7 gives the whole variable domain DVKVTQSSRYLVKRTGEKVFLECVQDMDHENMFWYRQDPGLGLRLIYFSYDVKMKEKGDIPEGYSVSREKKERFSLILESASTNQTSMYLCASSLSLGGFSYEQYFGPGTRLTVT.

CDR3 sequence: CAISDAHGTEGYNEQFF. The CDR3 DNA reads TGTGCCATCAGTGACGCTCACGGGACAGAAGGATACAATGAGCAGTTCTTC. The rearrangement joins TRBV10-3 to TRBJ2-1, with 7 nucleotides matching TRBD1. The germline V gene encodes CDR1 ENHRY and CDR2 SYGVKD. Unmatched junction bases numbered 12, after V lost 3 bases and J lost 4 bases. This CDR3 has 17 residues.

This chain joins TRBV19 and TRBJ1-1; possibly TRBD1 for D (6 bases). This CDR3 is built from 17 residues. V lost 3 bases to trimming and J lost 0 bases, with 17 bases between them. CDR1 is LNHDA and CDR2 is SQIVND in the germline V gene (reference sequence). CDR3 in amino acids: CASSIALRGQMNTEAFF. For the CDR3, the DNA is TGTGCCAGTAGTATCGCGTTGCGGGGGCAAATGAACACTGAAGCTTTCTTT.

The rearrangement joins TRBV14 to TRBJ2-6; the match to TRBD2 covers 11 bases. The CDR3 length is 21 residues. CDR1 and CDR2 (germline): SGHDN, FVKESK. The ends lost 3 bases at V and 0 bases at J; junction bases unmatched: 13. The CDR3 sequence is CASSHGLAGRPGTSGANVLTF. CDR3 nucleotides: TGTGCCAGCAGCCACGGACTAGCGGGCCGACCAGGAACCTCTGGGGCCAACGTCCTGACTTTC.

CDR3 nucleotide sequence: TGTGCCAGCAGTCGTGAACAGGGACAGGTTAATTACAATGAGCAGTTCTTC. This gives the protein CASSREQGQVNYNEQFF. The chain joins TRBV28 to TRBJ2-1, with 8 nucleotides matching TRBD1. With 5 bases clipped from V and 4 bases from J, the junction kept 13 bases outside the gene matches. Germline-derived CDR1 and CDR2 are MDHEN and SYDVKM. This CDR3 has 17 residues.

The chain combines TRBV7-6 with TRBJ2-3; no definite D call. V shed 6 bases and J shed 3 bases, with 13 bases lying between them. The germline V gene encodes CDR1 SGHVS and CDR2 FNYEAQ. The CDR3 runs to 14 residues. The CDR3 reads CASSQEVGTDTQYF. CDR3 DNA sequence: TGTGCCAGCAGTCAAGAGGTCGGGACAGATACGCAGTATTTT.

The chain couples TRBV18 to TRBJ1-3; no clear D gene. Germline loops: CDR1 KGHSH, CDR2 LQKENI. V gave up 2 bases and J gave up 3 bases, with 14 bases separating them. The CDR3 runs 16 residues. CDR3 sequence reads: CASSPVTGEFGNTIYF. The CDR3 DNA reads as TGTGCCAGCTCACCAGTAACTGGGGAGTTTGGAAACACCATATATTTT.

The chain couples TRBV27 to TRBJ2-7, with TRBD2 as a possible D gene (6 bases). V lost 4 bases and J lost 4, with 17 bases in between. CDR1 is MNHEY, CDR2 SMNVEV, per germline (reference sequence). The length of the CDR3 is 15 residues. The CDR3 DNA reads as TGTGCCAGCAGTTCAGGGCGGGGAAGGGTATACGAGCAGTACTTC. It codes for CASSSGRGRVYEQYF.

The chain links TRBV2 to TRBJ2-5, with 10 bases identical to TRBD2. Looked up from germline, CDR1 is SNHLY and CDR2 is FYNNEI. The CDR3 covers 14 residues. With V trimmed by 11 bases and J by 5 bases, 11 bases remained unmatched. For the CDR3, the DNA is TGTGCCTCCTCAAGCGGGAGGGCCCAGGAGACCCAGTACTTC. It specifies CASSSGRAQETQYF.

The chain recombines TRBV27 with TRBJ2-2; no definite D call. V was clipped by 5 bases and J by 1 base, with 11 bases between them. There are 15 residues in the CDR3. CDR1 and CDR2 (germline): MNHEY, SMNVEV (reference sequence). This CDR3 is CASSARLLNTGELFF. The DNA for the CDR3 is TGTGCCAGCAGTGCTAGGTTATTGAACACCGGGGAGCTGTTTTTT.

The V call is TRBV5-6, the J call TRBJ2-2; 8 bases align to TRBD2. Germline V gene sequence: CDR1 SGHDT, CDR2 YYEEEE. The trim removed 4 bases at V and 3 bases at J, leaving 8 bases unmatched. The CDR3 has 16 residues. The CDR3: CASSRIAGSHTGELFF. CDR3 nucleotide sequence: TGTGCCAGCAGCAGGATAGCGGGGTCACACACCGGGGAGCTGTTTTTT.

The chain carries TRBV9 and TRBJ2-2, with 13 bases fitting TRBD2. V shed 2 bases, J shed 5 bases, and the junction held 18 bases outside the gene matches. The CDR3 sequence is 21 residues long. The germline gives CDR1 SGDLS, CDR2 YYNGEE. This CDR3 reads CASSVTASTSGGAIDTGELFF. The DNA for the CDR3 is TGTGCCAGCAGCGTCACAGCCTCTACTAGCGGGGGGGCCATTGATACCGGGGAGCTGTTTTTT.